Sequencing of this TCR beta chain was carried out in a study of brain T cells in children with intractable seizures. Profiling relied on immunoSEQ multiplex PCR, and the TCRdb table lists in-frame clones only, not all of them. The data show 70,000 to 90,000 clones, around 93% seen once. The V and J ends lost 4 bases and 7 bases, in that order; junction bases with no gene match: 11. The CDR3 runs to 16 residues. Germline CDR1 LNHNV, CDR2 YYDKDF (reference sequence). Surgery cases with the highest brain T cell transcript signatures were chosen for sequencing. This material consisted of peripheral blood, taken at surgery. This sequence originates from a boy under three years old with tuberous sclerosis and intractable seizures. The rearrangement uses TRBV15 and TRBJ2-1, with 9 bases that match TRBD2. In DNA, the CDR3 is TGTGCCACCAGCAACCAGCGGGGGGAATCGCGAAATGAGCAGTTCTTC. Amino acids: CATSNQRGESRNEQFF. Complete variable domain (other parts from reference TRBV15 and TRBJ2-1): DAMVIQNPRYQVTQFGKPVTLSCSQTLNHNVMYWYQQKSSQAPKLLFHYYDKDFNNEADTPDNFQSRRPNTSFCFLDIRSPGLGDTAMYLCATSNQRGESRNEQFFGPGTRLTVL.